A selection of T cell receptor beta chains follows, all from one sample in a study of blood T cell repertoires in COVID-19. Measured with immunoSEQ multiplex PCR; TCRdb has only the in-frame clones, and not every one. The sample carries roughly 150,000 clones, approximately 85% recorded once. Input material: peripheral blood. The receptor set was obtained from an older man with COVID-19, enrolled during active disease. CDR3s include the opening cysteine and the closing phenylalanine or tryptophan. Fields, in order: D gene, J gene, V gene, clone size, CDR3 DNA, CDR3 protein. The D gene is left open where the match is weak. Some rows mark clone size as missing; the rest say once, few, many or name a class of expanded clone.

-	TRBJ1-4	TRBV7-9	-	TGTGCCAGCAGCTTAGGGGCTACTAATGAAAAACTGTTTTTT	CASSLGATNEKLFF
-	TRBJ2-1	TRBV19	-	TGTGCCAGTAGTGGAGTCGATGAGCAGTTCTTC	CASSGVDEQFF
TRBD2	TRBJ2-5	TRBV10-1	-	TGCGCCAGCAGTGAAGGGAGCGGGGAGCAAGAGACCCAGTACTTC	CASSEGSGEQETQYF
-	TRBJ2-7	TRBV5-5	-	TGTGCCAGCAGCCCTGGGACTGCGAGGAGAGAGCAGTACTTC	CASSPGTARREQYF
-	TRBJ2-7	TRBV6-6	-	TGTGCCAGCAGTCCACTAAGGGGGACAAGAATCTACGAGCAGTACTTC	CASSPLRGTRIYEQYF
-	TRBJ1-5	TRBV28	-	TGTGCCAGCAGTTTAATTAGCAATAGCAATCAGCCCCAGCATTTT	CASSLISNSNQPQHF
-	TRBJ2-2	TRBV18	-	TGTGCCAGCTCACCCCCCAGCAGGGCTAAATCCGGGGAGCTGTTTTTT	CASSPPSRAKSGELFF
-	TRBJ1-1	TRBV14	once	TGCGCTACGGGGGGAGGCACTGAAGCTTTCTTT	CATGGGTEAFF
TRBD1	TRBJ2-3	TRBV5-6	-	TGTGCCAGCGGACAGGGGAGCACAGATACGCAGTATTTT	CASGQGSTDTQYF
-	TRBJ1-5	TRBV28	-	TGTGCCAGCAGTTTAGCCGACAGAGACAATCAGCCCCAGCATTTT	CASSLADRDNQPQHF
-	TRBJ1-2	TRBV28	few	TGTGCCAGCAGTTTAGAAACAGCCTATGGCTACACCTTC	CASSLETAYGYTF
-	TRBJ2-3	TRBV5-1	-	TGCGCCAGCAGCTTGGAGAACAGGGGCACAGATACGCAGTATTTT	CASSLENRGTDTQYF
-	TRBJ2-2	TRBV7-9	-	TGTGCCAGCAGCCCGCCGGGTGCCGGGGAGCTGTTTTTT	CASSPPGAGELFF
-	TRBJ1-4	TRBV6-5	-	TGTGCCAGCAGTTCCGGGACAACTGAAAAACTGTTTTTT	CASSSGTTEKLFF
TRBD2	TRBJ2-3	TRBV9	-	TGTGCCAGCAGGGTTAGCGGGGGACTCACAGATACGCAGTATTTT	CASRVSGGLTDTQYF
-	TRBJ1-5	TRBV21-1	-	TGTGCCAGCAGCACCTGGCGGGGGGCCAACCAGCCCCAGCATTTT	CASSTWRGANQPQHF
-	TRBJ2-2	TRBV6-5	-	TGTGCCAGCAGTCGACAGGTACCCACCGGGGAGCTGTTTTTT	CASSRQVPTGELFF
TRBD1	TRBJ1-1	TRBV4-2	-	TGTGCCAGCAGCCAATCGGGACAGGCGAACACTGAAGCTTTCTTT	CASSQSGQANTEAFF
-	TRBJ1-1	TRBV12-3/TRBV12-4	-	TGTGCCAGCAGTTTGAGGCGTACTGAAGCTTTCTTT	CASSLRRTEAFF
-	TRBJ2-2	TRBV9	-	TGTGCCAGCAGCGTACCTCCGACAGGGAACACCGGGGAGCTGTTTTTT	CASSVPPTGNTGELFF
-	TRBJ1-2	TRBV19	-	TGTGCCAGTAGTTATGAATCGGTCCGTCGATATGGCTACACCTTC	CASSYESVRRYGYTF
-	TRBJ2-7	TRBV27	-	TGTGCCAGCAGTTTATTTCGACAGAGTGGGCAGTACTTC	CASSLFRQSGQYF
-	TRBJ1-2	TRBV28	-	TGTGCCAGCAGTTACTTCACACAGGATCGCTATGGCTACACCTTC	CASSYFTQDRYGYTF
-	TRBJ2-2	TRBV3-1/TRBV3-2	-	TGTGCCAGCAGCCCCAGGTCTGGGGAGCTGTTTTTT	CASSPRSGELFF
-	TRBJ1-2	TRBV6-2/TRBV6-3	-	TGTGCCAGCAGTTATCAAGGGGCGCGGATCGGCTACACCTTC	CASSYQGARIGYTF
TRBD2	TRBJ2-5	TRBV5-1	-	TGCGCCAGCAGCTTGGATACTAGCGGGGGGGCAGGAGAGACCCAGTACTTC	CASSLDTSGGAGETQYF
TRBD1	TRBJ1-1	TRBV7-9	-	TGTGCCAGCACCCTAGCGCGGACAGGGGTGAACACTGAAGCTTTCTTT	CASTLARTGVNTEAFF
-	TRBJ1-6	TRBV7-3	-	TGTGCCAGCAGCCCACGGGGACTACCACCCCTCCACTTT	CASSPRGLPPLHF
-	TRBJ1-2	TRBV6-5	few	TGTGCCAGCAGCCAACACCAACAGGTTTATGGCTACACCTTC	CASSQHQQVYGYTF
TRBD1	TRBJ1-5	TRBV28	-	TGTGCCAGCCACAGGGGTAATCAGCCCCAGCATTTT	CASHRGNQPQHF
-	TRBJ2-1	TRBV11-3	-	TGTGCCAGCAGCCTGCGATGGGACTCAATCAATGAGCAGTTCTTC	CASSLRWDSINEQFF
-	TRBJ1-5	TRBV21-1	-	TGTGCCAGCAGGAGGTTGGGACAGGGGGCTGGCAATCAGCCCCAGCATTTT	CASRRLGQGAGNQPQHF
TRBD1	TRBJ1-2	TRBV18	-	TGTGCCAGCTCACAAGGGACAGGAAGAAATAACTATGGCTACACCTTC	CASSQGTGRNNYGYTF
-	TRBJ1-4	TRBV5-4	-	TGTGCCAGCAGCCTGGCCCCGGGAGATGAAAAACTGTTTTTT	CASSLAPGDEKLFF
TRBD1	TRBJ1-1	TRBV19	-	TGTGCCAGTTATACCGGGACAGCCATGAACACTGAAGCTTTCTTT	CASYTGTAMNTEAFF
TRBD1	TRBJ1-5	TRBV28	-	TGTGCCAGCAGTTCAGGACAGGGGACCCTCACCGGGCCCCAGCATTTT	CASSSGQGTLTGPQHF
-	TRBJ1-5	TRBV18	-	TGTGCCAGCTCATCTCTAGCTGTGAGCGGGGCAGCCCAGCCCCAGCATTTT	CASSSLAVSGAAQPQHF
-	TRBJ2-2	TRBV5-1	-	TGCGCCAGCAGAACCCAGGGGGGTACCGGGGAGCTGTTTTTT	CASRTQGGTGELFF
TRBD1	TRBJ1-1	TRBV11-3	-	TGTGCCAGCAGTCGGGACAGGGGCACTGAAGCTTTCTTT	CASSRDRGTEAFF
-	TRBJ1-1	TRBV28	once	TGTGCCAGCACCCCTAGTGGGCTCGCCAGGGAGAACACTGAAGCTTTCTTT	CASTPSGLARENTEAFF
TRBD1	TRBJ1-1	TRBV7-7	-	TGTGCCAGCAGCCGGGACAGATACACTGAAGCTTTCTTT	CASSRDRYTEAFF
-	TRBJ2-3	TRBV3-1/TRBV3-2	-	TGTGCCAGCAGCCAAGGCCGGGGACAAGGGCCAGATACGCAGTATTTT	CASSQGRGQGPDTQYF
-	TRBJ1-1	TRBV9	-	TGTGCCAGCAGCGTAGTACGGGAGAACACTGAAGCTTTCTTT	CASSVVRENTEAFF
-	TRBJ2-1	TRBV11-2	few	TGTGCCAGCAGCTTAGGGGGCTCCCGCAATGAGCAGTTCTTC	CASSLGGSRNEQFF
-	TRBJ2-7	TRBV3-1/TRBV3-2	-	TGTGCCAGCAGCCAAGCGGGGGAGCAGTACTTC	CASSQAGEQYF
-	TRBJ2-2	TRBV4-3	-	TGCGCCAGCAGCCAAGATTACGGAGTACGCACCGGGGAGCTGTTTTTT	CASSQDYGVRTGELFF
-	TRBJ1-3	TRBV25-1	-	TGTGCCAGCGCTCAATCGGGCTCTGGAAACACCATATATTTT	CASAQSGSGNTIYF
TRBD1	TRBJ1-5	TRBV18	-	TGTGCCAGCTCATTGGGAGACAGGGTAAATCAGCCCCAGCATTTT	CASSLGDRVNQPQHF
-	TRBJ1-3	TRBV4-3	-	TGCGCCAGCAGCCAAGATCTTGCAGGGGTTGGAAACACCATATATTTT	CASSQDLAGVGNTIYF
TRBD1	TRBJ2-1	TRBV19	-	TGTGCCAGTAGTCCCGACAGGGGCCCTTACAATGAGCAGTTCTTC	CASSPDRGPYNEQFF
-	TRBJ2-1	TRBV5-5	-	TGTGCCAGCAGCTTGGAAGGGCGGGCGCAGTTCTTC	CASSLEGRAQFF
TRBD2	TRBJ2-7	TRBV3-1/TRBV3-2	-	TGTGCCAGCAGCCAAGCTCCTAGCGGGGGCTACGAGCAGTACTTC	CASSQAPSGGYEQYF
TRBD2	TRBJ2-1	TRBV10-3	-	TGTGCCATCGGGACTAGCAACCCTGGTGAGCAGTTCTTC	CAIGTSNPGEQFF
TRBD1	TRBJ1-1	TRBV18	-	TGTGCCAGCTCACCAGTCGAAGACAGGGAGGAGGGCACTGAAGCTTTCTTT	CASSPVEDREEGTEAFF
TRBD1	TRBJ1-1	TRBV9	-	TGTGCCAGCACTGTGGGGGACAGGGGGACTTTCACTGAAGCTTTCTTT	CASTVGDRGTFTEAFF
-	TRBJ2-5	TRBV7-6	once	TGTGCCAGCAGCTTTGGCAGGGAAGAGACCCAGTACTTC	CASSFGREETQYF
-	TRBJ2-7	TRBV7-9	-	TGTGCCAGCAGCTCTAGGGTGGGACTGGCCTCCGAGCAGTACTTC	CASSSRVGLASEQYF
-	TRBJ1-1	TRBV7-8	-	TGTGCCAGCAGCCGGGGGGGGTCGAAGAGGACTGAAGCTTTCTTT	CASSRGGSKRTEAFF
TRBD1	TRBJ2-1	TRBV10-3	-	TGTGCCATCAGTGAGGGGGACAGGGGCGCCTACAATGAGCAGTTCTTC	CAISEGDRGAYNEQFF